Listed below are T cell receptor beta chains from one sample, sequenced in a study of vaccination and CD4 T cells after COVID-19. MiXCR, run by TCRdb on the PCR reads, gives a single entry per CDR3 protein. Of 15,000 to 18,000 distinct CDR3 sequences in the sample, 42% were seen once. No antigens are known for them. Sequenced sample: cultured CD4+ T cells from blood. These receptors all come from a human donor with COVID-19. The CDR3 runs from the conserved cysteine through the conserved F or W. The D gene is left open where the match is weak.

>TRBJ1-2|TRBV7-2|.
CASSLVMNYGYTF
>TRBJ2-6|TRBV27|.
CASSHPGANVLTF
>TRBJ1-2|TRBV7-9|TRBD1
CASSLTTGIDGYTF
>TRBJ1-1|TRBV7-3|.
CASSRSLQGSEAFF
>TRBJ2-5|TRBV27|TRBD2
CASSLAGGRETQYF
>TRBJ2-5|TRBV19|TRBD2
CASSPAGLVRETQYF
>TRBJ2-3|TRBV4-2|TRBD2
CASSRTSVADTQYF
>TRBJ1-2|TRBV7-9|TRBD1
CASSADRDNYGYTF
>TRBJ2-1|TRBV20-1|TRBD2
CSALGGGWDNEQFF
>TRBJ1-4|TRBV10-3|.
CAISAGPTNEKLFF
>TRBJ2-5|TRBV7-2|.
CASSAGLIQETQYF
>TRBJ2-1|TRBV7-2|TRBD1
CASSQRQGDTYNEQFF
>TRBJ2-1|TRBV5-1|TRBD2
CASNRFPGLEAGSSYNEQFF
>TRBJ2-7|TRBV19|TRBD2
CASSRVAGLYEQYF
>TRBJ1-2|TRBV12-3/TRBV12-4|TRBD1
CASKGGQGAYGYTF
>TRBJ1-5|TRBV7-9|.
CASSLAPRQPQHF
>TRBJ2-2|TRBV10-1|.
CASSERSTGTGELFF
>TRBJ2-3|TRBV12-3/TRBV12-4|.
CASRKGGGTDTQYF
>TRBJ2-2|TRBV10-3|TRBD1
CAIGTGTGGNTGELFF
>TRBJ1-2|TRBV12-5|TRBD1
CASGFDRAYGYTF
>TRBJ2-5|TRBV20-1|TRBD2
CSADSGGVFQETQYF
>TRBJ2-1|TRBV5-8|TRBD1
CASSLQFRGQGAVNEQFF
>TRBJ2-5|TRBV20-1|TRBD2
CSGKGLAEWETQYF
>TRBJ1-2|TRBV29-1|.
CSVDHYGYTF
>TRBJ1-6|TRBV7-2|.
CASSLAQAGGNSPLHF
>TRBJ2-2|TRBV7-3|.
CASSLPPGELFF
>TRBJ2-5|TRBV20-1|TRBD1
CSAAQGARETQYF
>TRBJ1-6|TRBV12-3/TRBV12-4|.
CASSLGGDSPLHF
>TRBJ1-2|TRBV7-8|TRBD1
CASSLVEGGTYGYTF
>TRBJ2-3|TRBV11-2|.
CASSLWGRGSTDTQYF
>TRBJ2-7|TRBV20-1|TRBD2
CSARDLAGGWEQYF
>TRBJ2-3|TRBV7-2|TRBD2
CASSVTSGGNTDTQYF
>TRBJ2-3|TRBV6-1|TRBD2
CASMGAGGRGDTQYF
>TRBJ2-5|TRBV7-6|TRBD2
CASSLVPSGGAETQYF
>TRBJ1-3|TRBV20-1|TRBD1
CSARTTGFTGNTIYF
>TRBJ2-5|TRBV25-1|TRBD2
CASSGWTSLRETQYF
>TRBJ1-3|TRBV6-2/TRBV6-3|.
CASSYSGSVSGNTIYF
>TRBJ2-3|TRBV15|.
CATSSPSGQQYF
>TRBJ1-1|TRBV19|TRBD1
CASSVKTGRGNTEAFF
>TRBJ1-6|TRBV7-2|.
CASSRGVSYNSPLHF
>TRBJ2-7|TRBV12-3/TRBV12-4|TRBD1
CASRQQGAYEQYF
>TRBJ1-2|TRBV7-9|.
CASSLIGTAEGGYTF
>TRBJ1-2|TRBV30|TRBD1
CAWSQDRAYGYTF
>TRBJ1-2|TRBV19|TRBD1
CASSLRQGSTLYGYTF
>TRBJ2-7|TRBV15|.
CATSILVRTAGEQYF
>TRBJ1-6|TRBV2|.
CASKGWAGESPLHF
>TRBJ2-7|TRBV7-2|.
CASSPQQGPSYEQYF
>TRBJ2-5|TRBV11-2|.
CASSLEKTQYF
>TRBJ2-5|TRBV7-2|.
CASSPEGASKETQYF
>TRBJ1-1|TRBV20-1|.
CSASKGLGTEAFF
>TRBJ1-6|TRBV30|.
CAWSVLSSYNSPLHF
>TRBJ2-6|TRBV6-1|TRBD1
CACLAGQGTGANVLTF
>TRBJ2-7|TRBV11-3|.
CASSLSPQPGYEQYF
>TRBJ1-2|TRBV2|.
CASSEVGDPLMGYTF
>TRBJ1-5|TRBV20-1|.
CSATGTHQPQHF
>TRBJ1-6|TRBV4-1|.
CASSQGPAHNSPLHF
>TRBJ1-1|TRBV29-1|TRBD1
CSVTGDMNTEAFF
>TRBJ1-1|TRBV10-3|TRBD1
CAISADRATEAFF